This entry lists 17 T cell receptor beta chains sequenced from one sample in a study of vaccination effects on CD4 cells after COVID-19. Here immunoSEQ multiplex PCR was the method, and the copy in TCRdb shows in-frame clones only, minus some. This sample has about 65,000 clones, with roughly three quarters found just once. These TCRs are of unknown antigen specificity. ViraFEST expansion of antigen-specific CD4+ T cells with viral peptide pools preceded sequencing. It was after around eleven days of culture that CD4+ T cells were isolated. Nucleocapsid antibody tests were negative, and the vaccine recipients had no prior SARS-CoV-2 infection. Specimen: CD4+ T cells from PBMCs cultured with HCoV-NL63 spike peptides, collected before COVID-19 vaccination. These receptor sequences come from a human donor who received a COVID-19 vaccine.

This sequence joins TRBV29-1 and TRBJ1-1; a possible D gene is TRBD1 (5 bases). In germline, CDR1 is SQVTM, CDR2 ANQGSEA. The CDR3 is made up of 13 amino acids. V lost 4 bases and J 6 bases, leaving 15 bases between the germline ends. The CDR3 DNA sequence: TGCAGCGTTGCTCAGGGTTGGGGCCCTGAAGCTTTCTTT. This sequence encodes CSVAQGWGPEAFF.

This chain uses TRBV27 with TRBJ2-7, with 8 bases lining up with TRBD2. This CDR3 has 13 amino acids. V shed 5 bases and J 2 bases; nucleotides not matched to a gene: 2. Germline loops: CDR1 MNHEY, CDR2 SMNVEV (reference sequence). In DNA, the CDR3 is TGTGCCAGCAGTCAGCGGGGGACCTACGAGCAGTACGTC. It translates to CASSQRGTYEQYV.

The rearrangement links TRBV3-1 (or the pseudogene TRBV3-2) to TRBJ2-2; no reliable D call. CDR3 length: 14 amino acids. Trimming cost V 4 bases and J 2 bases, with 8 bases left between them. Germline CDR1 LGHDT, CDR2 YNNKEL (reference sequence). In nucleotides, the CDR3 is TGTGCCAGCAGCCCCCTCCTCAACACCGGGGAGCTGTTTTTT. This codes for CASSPLLNTGELFF.

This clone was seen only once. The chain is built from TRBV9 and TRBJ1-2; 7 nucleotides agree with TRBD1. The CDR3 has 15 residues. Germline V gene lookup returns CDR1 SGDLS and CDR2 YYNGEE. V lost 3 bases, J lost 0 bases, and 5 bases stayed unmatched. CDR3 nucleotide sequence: TGTGCCAGCAGCGCCCGGACAGGACCTAACTATGGCTACACCTTC. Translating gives CASSARTGPNYGYTF. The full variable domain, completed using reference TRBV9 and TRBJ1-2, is DSGVTQTPKHLITATGQRVTLRCSPRSGDLSVYWYQQSLDQGLQFLIQYYNGEERAKGNILERFSAQQFPDLHSELNLSSLELGDSALYFCASSARTGPNYGYTFGSGTRLTVV.

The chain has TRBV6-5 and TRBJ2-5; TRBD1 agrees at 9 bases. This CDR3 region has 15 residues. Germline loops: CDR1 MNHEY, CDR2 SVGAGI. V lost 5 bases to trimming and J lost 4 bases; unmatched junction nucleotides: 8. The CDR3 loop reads CASSPGQGDLETQYF. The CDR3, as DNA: TGTGCCAGCAGTCCGGGACAGGGTGATTTAGAGACCCAGTACTTC.

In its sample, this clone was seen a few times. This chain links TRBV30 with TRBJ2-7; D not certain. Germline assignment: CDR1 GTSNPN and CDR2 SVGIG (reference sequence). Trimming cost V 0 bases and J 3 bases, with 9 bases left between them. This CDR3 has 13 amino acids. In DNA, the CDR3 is TGTGCCTGGAGTGTAGGTAATTACTACGAGCAGTACGTC. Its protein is CAWSVGNYYEQYV.

CDR3: CASSLAGRTYNSPLHF. Here the CDR3 DNA reads TGCGCCAGCAGCTTGGCAGGCAGGACCTATAATTCACCCCTCCACTTT. The chain uses TRBV5-1 and TRBJ1-6, with no clear D. This CDR3 has 16 amino acids. Looked up from germline, CDR1 is SGHRS and CDR2 is YFSETQ. V gave up 0 bases and J gave up 2 bases, with 9 bases separating them. Together with reference TRBV5-1 and TRBJ1-6, the CDR3 gives the full variable domain: KAGVTQTPRYLIKTRGQQVTLSCSPISGHRSVSWYQQTPGQGLQFLFEYFSETQRNKGNFPGRFSGRQFSNSRSEMNVSTLELGDSALYLCASSLAGRTYNSPLHFGNGTRLTVT.

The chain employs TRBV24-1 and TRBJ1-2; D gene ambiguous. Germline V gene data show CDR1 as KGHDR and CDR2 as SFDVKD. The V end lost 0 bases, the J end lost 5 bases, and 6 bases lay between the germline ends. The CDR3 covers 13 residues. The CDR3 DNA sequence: TGTGCCACCAGTGATTTGCTAGGATATGGCTACACCTTC. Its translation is CATSDLLGYGYTF.

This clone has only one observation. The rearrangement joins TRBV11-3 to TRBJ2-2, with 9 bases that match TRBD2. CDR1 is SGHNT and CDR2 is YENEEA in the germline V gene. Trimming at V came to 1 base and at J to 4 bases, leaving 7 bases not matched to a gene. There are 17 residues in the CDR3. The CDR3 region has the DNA TGTGCCAGCAGCTTAGTGGCGGGGGGGCCTCCCACCGGGGAGCTGTTTTTT. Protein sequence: CASSLVAGGPPTGELFF.

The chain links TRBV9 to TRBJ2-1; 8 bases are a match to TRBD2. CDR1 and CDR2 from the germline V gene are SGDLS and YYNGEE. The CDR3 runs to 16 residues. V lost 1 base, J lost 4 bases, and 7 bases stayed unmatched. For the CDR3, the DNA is TGTGCCAGCAGCGTAACCGGGGGGGCTCCTTACAATGAGCAGTTCTTC. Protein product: CASSVTGGAPYNEQFF.

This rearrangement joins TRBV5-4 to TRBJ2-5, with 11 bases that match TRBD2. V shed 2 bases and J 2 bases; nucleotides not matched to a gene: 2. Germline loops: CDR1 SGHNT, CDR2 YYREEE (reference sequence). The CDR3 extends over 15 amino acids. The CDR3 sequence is CASSLRLAGQETQYF. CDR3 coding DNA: TGTGCCAGCAGCTTACGACTAGCGGGGCAAGAGACCCAGTACTTC. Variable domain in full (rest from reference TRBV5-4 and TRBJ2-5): ETGVTQSPTHLIKTRGQQVTLRCSSQSGHNTVSWYQQALGQGPQFIFQYYREEENGRGNFPPRFSGLQFPNYSSELNVNALELDDSALYLCASSLRLAGQETQYFGPGTRLLVL.

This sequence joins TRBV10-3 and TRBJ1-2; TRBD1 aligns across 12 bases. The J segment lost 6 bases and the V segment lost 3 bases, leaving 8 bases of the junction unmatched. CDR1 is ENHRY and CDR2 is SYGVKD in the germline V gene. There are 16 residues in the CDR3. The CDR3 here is CAISDSSGQGADGYTF. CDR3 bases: TGTGCCATCAGTGATTCCTCGGGACAGGGGGCCGATGGCTACACCTTC.

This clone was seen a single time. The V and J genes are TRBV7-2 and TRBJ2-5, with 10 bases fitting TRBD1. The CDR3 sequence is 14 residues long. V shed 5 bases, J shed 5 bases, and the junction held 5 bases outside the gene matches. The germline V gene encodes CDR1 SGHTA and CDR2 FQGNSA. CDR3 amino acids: CASSQDRGIETQYF. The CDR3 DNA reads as TGTGCCAGCAGCCAGGACAGGGGGATTGAGACCCAGTACTTC.

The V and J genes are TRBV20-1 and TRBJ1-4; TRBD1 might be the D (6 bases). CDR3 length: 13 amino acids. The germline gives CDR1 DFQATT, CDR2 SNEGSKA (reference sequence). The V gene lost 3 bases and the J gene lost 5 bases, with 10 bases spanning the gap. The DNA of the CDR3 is TGCAGTGCTAGTGACAGGAGGAATGAAAAACTGTTTTTT. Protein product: CSASDRRNEKLFF.

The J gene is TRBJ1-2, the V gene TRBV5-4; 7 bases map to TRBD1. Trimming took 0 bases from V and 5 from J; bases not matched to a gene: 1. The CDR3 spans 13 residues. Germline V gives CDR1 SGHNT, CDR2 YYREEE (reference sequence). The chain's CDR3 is CASSLGGQYGYTF. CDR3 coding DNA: TGTGCCAGCAGCTTGGGGGGACAGTATGGCTACACCTTC.

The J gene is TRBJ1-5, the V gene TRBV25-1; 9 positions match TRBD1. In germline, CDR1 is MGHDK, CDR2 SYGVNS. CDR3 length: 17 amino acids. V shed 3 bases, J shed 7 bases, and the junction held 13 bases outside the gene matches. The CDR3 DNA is TGTGCCAGCAGTGATCGACCGGGACAGGGAGTCTACCAGCCCCAGCATTTT. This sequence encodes CASSDRPGQGVYQPQHF. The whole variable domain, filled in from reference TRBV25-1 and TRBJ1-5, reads EADIYQTPRYLVIGTGKKITLECSQTMGHDKMYWYQQDPGMELHLIHYSYGVNSTEKGDLSSESTVSRIRTEHFPLTLESARPSHTSQYLCASSDRPGQGVYQPQHFGDGTRLSIL.

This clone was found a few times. CDR3 nucleotide sequence: TGTGCCAGCACCTTAGATACTGGAAACACCATATATTTT. This codes for CASTLDTGNTIYF. This chain uses TRBV5-4 with TRBJ1-3; unclear D gene. Germline-derived CDR1 and CDR2 are SGHNT and YYREEE (reference sequence). The CDR3 runs 13 residues. V lost 6 bases and J 2 bases, leaving 9 bases between the germline ends.